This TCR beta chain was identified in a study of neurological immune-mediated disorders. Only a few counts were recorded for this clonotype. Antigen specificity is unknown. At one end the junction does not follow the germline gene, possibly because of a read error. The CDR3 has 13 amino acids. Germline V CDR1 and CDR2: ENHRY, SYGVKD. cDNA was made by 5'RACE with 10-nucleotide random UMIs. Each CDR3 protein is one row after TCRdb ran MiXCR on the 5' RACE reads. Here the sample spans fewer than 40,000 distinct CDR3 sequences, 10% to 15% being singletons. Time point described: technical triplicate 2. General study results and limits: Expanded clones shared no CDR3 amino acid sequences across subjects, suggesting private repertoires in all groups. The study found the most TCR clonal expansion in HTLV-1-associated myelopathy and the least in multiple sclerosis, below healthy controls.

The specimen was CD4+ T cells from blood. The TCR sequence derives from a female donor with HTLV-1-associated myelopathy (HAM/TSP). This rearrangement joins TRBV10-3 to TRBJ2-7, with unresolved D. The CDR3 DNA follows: TGTGCCATCAGGACTGAAAGCTCCCACGAGCAGTACTTC. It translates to CAIRTESSHEQYF.